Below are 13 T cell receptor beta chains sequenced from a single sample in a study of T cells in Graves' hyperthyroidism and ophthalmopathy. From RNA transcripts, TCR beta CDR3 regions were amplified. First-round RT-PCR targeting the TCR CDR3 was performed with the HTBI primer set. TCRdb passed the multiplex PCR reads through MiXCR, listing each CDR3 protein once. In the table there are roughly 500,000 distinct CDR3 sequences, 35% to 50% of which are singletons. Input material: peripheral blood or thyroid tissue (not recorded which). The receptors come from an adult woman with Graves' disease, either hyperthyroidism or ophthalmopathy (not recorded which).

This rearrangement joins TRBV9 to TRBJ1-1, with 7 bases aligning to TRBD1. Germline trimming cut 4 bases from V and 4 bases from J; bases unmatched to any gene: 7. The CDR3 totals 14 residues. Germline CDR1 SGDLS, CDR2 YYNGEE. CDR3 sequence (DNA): TGTGCCAGCAGCCAGGGGGGGATGAGCACTGAAGCTTTCTTT. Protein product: CASSQGGMSTEAFF. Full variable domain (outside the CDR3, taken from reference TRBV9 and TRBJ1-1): DSGVTQTPKHLITATGQRVTLRCSPRSGDLSVYWYQQSLDQGLQFLIQYYNGEERAKGNILERFSAQQFPDLHSELNLSSLELGDSALYFCASSQGGMSTEAFFGQGTRLTVV.

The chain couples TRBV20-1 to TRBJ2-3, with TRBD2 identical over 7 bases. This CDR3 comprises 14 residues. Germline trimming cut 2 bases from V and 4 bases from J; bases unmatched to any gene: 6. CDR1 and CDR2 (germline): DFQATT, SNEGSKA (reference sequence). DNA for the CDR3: TGCAGTGCTAGACCCTTTAGCGGGCCAGATACGCAGTATTTT. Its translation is CSARPFSGPDTQYF.

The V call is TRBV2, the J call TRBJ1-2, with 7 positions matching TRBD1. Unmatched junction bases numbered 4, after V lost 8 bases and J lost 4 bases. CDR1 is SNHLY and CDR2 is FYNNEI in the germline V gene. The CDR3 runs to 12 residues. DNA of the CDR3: TGTGCCAGCGCGGGACAGAGCTATGGCTACACCTTC. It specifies CASAGQSYGYTF.

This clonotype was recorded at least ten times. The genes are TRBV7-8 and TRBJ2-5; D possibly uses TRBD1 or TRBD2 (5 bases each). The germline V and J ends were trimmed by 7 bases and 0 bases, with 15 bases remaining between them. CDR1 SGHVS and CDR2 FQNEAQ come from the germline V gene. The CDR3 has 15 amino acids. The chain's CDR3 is CASNQVGVYQETQYF. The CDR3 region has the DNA TGTGCCAGCAACCAAGTGGGGGTCTACCAAGAGACCCAGTACTTC.

Written as DNA, the CDR3 is TGTGCCAGCTTATTCCAGGGAAATTCACCCCTCCACTTT. Translation gives CASLFQGNSPLHF. The chain is built from TRBV25-1 and TRBJ1-6, with D tentatively TRBD1 (5 bases). V lost 8 bases and J 7 bases, leaving 12 bases between the germline ends. The CDR3 is 13 residues long. The germline V gene encodes CDR1 MGHDK and CDR2 SYGVNS.

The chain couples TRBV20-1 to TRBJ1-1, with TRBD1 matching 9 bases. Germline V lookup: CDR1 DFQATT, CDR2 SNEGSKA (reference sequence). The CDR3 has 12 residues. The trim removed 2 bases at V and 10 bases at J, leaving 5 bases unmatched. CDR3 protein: CSARTGGSGAFF. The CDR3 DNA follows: TGCAGTGCTAGAACAGGGGGCTCCGGAGCTTTCTTT.

CDR3 protein: CASSLVVGQPQHF. CDR3 DNA sequence: TGTGCCAGCAGCTTAGTGGTAGGCCAGCCCCAGCATTTT. The rearrangement joins TRBV7-2 to TRBJ1-5; the D is unclear. The germline CDR1 and CDR2 sequences are SGHTA and FQGNSA. V was shortened by 1 base and J by 7 bases, with 8 bases between the two germline ends. The CDR3 sequence is 13 residues long. The full variable domain, completed using reference TRBV7-2 and TRBJ1-5, is GAGVSQSPSNKVTEKGKDVELRCDPISGHTALYWYRQSLGQGLEFLIYFQGNSAPDKSGLPSDRFSAERTGGSVSTLTIQRTQQEDSAVYLCASSLVVGQPQHFGDGTRLSIL.

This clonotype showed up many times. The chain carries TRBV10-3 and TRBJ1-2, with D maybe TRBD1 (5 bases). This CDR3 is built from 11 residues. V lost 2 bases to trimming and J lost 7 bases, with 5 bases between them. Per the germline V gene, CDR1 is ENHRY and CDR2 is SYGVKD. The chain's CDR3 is CAISEGGGYTF. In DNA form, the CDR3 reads TGTGCCATCAGTGAGGGGGGTGGCTACACCTTC.

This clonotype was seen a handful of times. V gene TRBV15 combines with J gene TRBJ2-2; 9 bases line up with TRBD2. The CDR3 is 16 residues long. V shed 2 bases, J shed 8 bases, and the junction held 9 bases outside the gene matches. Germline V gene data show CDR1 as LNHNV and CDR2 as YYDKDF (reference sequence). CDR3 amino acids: CATSRRIVAGVGELFF. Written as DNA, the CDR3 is TGTGCCACCAGCAGAAGAATAGTAGCGGGAGTAGGGGAGCTGTTTTTT.

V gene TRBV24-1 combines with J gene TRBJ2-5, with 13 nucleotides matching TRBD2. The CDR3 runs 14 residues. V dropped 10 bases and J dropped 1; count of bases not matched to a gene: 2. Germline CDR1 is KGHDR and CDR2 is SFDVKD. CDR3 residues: CATGLAGAQETQYF. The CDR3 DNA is TGTGCCACAGGACTAGCGGGAGCCCAAGAGACCCAGTACTTC.

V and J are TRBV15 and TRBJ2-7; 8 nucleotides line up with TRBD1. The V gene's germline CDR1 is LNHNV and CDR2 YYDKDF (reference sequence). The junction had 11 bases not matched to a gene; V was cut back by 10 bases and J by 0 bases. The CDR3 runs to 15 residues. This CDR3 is CASGRGPSLSYEQYF. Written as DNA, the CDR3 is TGTGCCAGTGGCAGGGGGCCCTCACTCTCCTACGAGCAGTACTTC.

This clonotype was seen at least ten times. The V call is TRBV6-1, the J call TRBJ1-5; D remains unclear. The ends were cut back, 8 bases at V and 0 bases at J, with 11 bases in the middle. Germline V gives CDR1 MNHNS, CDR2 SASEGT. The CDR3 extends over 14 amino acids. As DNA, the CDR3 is TGTGCCAGCCGCCGGGAATATAGCAATCAGCCCCAGCATTTT. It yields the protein CASRREYSNQPQHF.

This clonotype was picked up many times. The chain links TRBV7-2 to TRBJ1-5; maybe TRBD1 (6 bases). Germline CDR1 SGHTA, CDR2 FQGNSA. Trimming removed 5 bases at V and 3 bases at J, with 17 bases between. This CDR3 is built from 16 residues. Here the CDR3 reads CASSGGVQGSNQPQHF. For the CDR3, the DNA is TGTGCCAGCAGCGGAGGAGTACAGGGATCCAATCAGCCCCAGCATTTT.